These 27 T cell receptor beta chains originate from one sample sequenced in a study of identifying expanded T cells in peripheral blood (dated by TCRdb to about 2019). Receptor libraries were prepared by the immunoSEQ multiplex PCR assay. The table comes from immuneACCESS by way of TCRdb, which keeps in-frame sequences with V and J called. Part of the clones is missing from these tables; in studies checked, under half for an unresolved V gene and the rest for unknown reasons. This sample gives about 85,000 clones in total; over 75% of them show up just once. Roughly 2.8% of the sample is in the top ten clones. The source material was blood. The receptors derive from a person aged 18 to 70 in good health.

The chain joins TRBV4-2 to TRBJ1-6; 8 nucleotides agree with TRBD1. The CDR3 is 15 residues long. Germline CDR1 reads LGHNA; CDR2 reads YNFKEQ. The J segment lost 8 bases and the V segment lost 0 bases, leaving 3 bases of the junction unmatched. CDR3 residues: CASSQEDRVDSPLHF. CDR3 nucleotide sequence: TGTGCCAGCAGCCAAGAGGACAGGGTGGATTCACCCCTCCACTTT.

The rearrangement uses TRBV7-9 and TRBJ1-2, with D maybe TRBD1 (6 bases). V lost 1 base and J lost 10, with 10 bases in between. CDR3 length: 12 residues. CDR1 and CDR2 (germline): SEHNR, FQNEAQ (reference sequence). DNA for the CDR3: TGTGCCAGCAGCTTAGGACAGGACCTCTACACCTTC. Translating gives CASSLGQDLYTF.

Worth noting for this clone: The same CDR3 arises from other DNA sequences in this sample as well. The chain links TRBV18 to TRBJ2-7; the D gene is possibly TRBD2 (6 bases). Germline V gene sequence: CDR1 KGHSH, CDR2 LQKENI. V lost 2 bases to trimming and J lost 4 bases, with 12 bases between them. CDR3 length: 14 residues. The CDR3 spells CASSPAGLSYEQYF. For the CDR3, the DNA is TGTGCCAGCTCACCAGCGGGGCTTTCATACGAGCAGTACTTC. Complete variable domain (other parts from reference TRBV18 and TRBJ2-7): NAGVMQNPRHLVRRRGQEARLRCSPMKGHSHVYWYRQLPEEGLKFMVYLQKENIIDESGMPKERFSAEFPKEGPSILRIQQVVRGDSAAYFCASSPAGLSYEQYFGPGTRLTVT.

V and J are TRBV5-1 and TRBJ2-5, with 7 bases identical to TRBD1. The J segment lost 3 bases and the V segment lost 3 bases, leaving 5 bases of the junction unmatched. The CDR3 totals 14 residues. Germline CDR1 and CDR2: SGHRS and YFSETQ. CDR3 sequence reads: CASSYTGQEETQYF. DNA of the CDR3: TGCGCCAGCAGCTATACTGGACAGGAAGAGACCCAGTACTTC.

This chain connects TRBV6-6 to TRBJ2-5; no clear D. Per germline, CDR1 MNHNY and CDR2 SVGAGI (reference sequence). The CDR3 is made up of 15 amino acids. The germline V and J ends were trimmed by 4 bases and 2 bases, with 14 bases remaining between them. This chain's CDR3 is CASSFLLGIQETQYF. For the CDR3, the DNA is TGTGCCAGCAGTTTCCTATTGGGAATACAAGAGACCCAGTACTTC.

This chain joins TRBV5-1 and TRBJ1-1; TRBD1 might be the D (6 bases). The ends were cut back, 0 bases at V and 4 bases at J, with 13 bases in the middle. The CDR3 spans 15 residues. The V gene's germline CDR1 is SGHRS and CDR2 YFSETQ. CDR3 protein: CASSLDRVESTEAFF. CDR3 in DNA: TGCGCCAGCAGCTTGGACAGGGTTGAGAGCACTGAAGCTTTCTTT.

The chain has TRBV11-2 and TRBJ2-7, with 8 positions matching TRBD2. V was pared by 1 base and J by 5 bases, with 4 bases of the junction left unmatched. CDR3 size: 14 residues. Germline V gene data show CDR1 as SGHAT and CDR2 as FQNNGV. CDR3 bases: TGTGCCAGCAGCTTAGTAAGAGCGGGGGACGAGCAGTACTTC. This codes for CASSLVRAGDEQYF.

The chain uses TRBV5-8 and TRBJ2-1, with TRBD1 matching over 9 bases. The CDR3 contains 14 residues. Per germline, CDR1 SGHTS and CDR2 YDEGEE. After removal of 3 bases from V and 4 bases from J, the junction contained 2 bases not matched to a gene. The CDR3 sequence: CASSSDRGYNEQFF. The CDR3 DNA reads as TGTGCCAGCAGCTCGGACAGGGGTTACAATGAGCAGTTCTTC.

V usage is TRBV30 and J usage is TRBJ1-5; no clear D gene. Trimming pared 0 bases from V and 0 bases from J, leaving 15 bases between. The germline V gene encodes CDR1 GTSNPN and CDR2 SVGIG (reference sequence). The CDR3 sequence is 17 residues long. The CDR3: CAWSVSMAKFSNQPQHF. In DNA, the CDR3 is TGTGCCTGGAGTGTCTCTATGGCGAAATTTAGCAATCAGCCCCAGCATTTT.

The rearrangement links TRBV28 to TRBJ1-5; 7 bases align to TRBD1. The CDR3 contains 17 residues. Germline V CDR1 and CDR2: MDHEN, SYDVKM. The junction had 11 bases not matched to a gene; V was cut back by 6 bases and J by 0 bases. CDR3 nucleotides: TGTGCCAGCAGCAGTTCCGGGACAGCATATAGCAATCAGCCCCAGCATTTT. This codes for CASSSSGTAYSNQPQHF. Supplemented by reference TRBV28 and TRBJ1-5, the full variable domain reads DVKVTQSSRYLVKRTGEKVFLECVQDMDHENMFWYRQDPGLGLRLIYFSYDVKMKEKGDIPEGYSVSREKKERFSLILESASTNQTSMYLCASSSSGTAYSNQPQHFGDGTRLSIL.

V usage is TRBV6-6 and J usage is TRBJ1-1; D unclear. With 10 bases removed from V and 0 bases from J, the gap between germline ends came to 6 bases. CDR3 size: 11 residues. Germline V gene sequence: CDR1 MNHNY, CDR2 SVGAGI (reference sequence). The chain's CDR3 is CATSLNTEAFF. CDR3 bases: TGTGCCACCTCCCTGAACACTGAAGCTTTCTTT.

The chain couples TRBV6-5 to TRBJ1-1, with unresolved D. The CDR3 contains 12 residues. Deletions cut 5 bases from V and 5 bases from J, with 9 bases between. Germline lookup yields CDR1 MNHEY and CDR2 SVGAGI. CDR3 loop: CASSHPGTEAFF. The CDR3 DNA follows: TGTGCCAGCAGTCACCCGGGGACTGAAGCTTTCTTT.

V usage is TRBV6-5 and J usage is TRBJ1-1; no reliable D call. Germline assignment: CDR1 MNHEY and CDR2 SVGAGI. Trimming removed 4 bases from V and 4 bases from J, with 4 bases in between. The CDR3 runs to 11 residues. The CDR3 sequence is CASSLSTEAFF. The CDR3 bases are TGTGCCAGCAGTTTAAGCACTGAAGCTTTCTTT.

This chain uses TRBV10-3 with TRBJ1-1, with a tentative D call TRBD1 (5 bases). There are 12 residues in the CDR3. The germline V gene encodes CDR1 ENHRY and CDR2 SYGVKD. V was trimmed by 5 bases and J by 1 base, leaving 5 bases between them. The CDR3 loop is CAISTGNTEAFF. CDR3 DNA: TGTGCCATCAGTACAGGGAACACTGAAGCTTTCTTT.

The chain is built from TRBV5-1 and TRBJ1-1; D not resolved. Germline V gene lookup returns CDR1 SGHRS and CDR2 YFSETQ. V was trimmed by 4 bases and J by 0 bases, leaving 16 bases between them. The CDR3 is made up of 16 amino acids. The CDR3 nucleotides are TGCGCCAGCAGCCCAACACAAGGCGACATGAACACTGAAGCTTTCTTT. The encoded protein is CASSPTQGDMNTEAFF.

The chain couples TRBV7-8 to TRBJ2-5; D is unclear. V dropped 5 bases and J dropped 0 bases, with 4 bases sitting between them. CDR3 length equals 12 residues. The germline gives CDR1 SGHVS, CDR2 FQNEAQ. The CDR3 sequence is CASSHNQETQYF. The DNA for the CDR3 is TGTGCCAGCAGCCATAACCAAGAGACCCAGTACTTC.

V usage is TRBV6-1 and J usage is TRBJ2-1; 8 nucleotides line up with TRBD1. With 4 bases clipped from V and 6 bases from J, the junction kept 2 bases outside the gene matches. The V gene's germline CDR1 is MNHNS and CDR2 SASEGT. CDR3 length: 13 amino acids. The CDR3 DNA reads TGTGCCAGCAGTGTAACAGGGGGCAATGAGCAGTTCTTC. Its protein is CASSVTGGNEQFF.

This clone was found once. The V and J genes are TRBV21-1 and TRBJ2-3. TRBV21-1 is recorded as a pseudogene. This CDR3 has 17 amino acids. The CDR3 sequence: CASSKRPLRDHTDTQYF. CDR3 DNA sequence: TGTGCCAGCAGCAAACGTCCACTCAGGGACCACACAGATACGCAGTATTTT.

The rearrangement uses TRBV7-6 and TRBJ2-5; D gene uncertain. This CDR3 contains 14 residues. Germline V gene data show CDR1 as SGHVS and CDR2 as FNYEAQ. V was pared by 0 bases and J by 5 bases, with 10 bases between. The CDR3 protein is CASSLARGSETQYF. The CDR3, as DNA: TGTGCCAGCAGCTTAGCGCGAGGTTCGGAGACCCAGTACTTC. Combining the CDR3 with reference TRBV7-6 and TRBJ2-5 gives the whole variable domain GAGVSQSPRYKVTKRGQDVALRCDPISGHVSLYWYRQALGQGPEFLTYFNYEAQQDKSGLPNDRFSAERPEGSISTLTIQRTEQRDSAMYRCASSLARGSETQYFGPGTRLLVL.

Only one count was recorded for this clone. The chain's CDR3 is CASSRQGASEAFF. The CDR3, as DNA: TGTGCCAGCAGTAGACAGGGGGCCTCTGAAGCTTTCTTT. J is TRBJ1-1 and V is TRBV6-1; 10 bases are shared with TRBD1. The CDR3 runs 13 residues. Germline V gives CDR1 MNHNS, CDR2 SASEGT. With V trimmed by 5 bases and J by 6 bases, 3 bases remained unmatched.

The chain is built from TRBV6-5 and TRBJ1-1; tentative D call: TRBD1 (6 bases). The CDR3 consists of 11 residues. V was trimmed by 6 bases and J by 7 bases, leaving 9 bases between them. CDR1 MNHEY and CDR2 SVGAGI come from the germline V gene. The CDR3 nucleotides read TGTGCCAGCAGAGGGGGGGATGAAGCTTTCTTT. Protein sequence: CASRGGDEAFF.

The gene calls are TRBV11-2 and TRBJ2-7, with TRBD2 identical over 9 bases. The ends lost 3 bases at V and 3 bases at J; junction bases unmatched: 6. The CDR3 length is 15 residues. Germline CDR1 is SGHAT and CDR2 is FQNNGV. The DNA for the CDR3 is TGTGCCAGCAGCTTTAGGCGGGGGGGCCTCTACGAGCAGTACTTC. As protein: CASSFRRGGLYEQYF.

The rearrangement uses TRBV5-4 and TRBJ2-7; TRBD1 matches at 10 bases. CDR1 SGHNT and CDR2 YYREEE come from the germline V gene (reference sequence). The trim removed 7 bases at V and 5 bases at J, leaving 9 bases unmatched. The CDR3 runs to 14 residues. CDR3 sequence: CASLRQGALNEQYF. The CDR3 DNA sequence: TGTGCCAGCTTAAGACAGGGGGCATTGAACGAGCAGTACTTC. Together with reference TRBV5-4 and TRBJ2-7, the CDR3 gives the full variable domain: ETGVTQSPTHLIKTRGQQVTLRCSSQSGHNTVSWYQQALGQGPQFIFQYYREEENGRGNFPPRFSGLQFPNYSSELNVNALELDDSALYLCASLRQGALNEQYFGPGTRLTVT.

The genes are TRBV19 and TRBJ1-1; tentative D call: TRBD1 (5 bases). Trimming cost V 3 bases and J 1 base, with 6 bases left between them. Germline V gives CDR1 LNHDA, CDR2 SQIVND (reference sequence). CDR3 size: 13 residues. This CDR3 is CASSMGRNTEAFF. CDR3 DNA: TGTGCCAGTAGTATGGGACGGAACACTGAAGCTTTCTTT.

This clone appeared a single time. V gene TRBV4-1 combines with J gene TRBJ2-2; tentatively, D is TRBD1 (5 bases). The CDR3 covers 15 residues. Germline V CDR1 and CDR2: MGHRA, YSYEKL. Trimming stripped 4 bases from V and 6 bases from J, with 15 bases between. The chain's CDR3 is CASSLWGRGAGELFF. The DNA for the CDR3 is TGCGCCAGCAGCCTTTGGGGCCGTGGGGCCGGGGAGCTGTTTTTT.

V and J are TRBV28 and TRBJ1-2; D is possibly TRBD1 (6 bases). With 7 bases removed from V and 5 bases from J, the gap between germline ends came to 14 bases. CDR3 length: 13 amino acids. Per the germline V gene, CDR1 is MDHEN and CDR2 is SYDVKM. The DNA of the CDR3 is TGTGCCAGCACCTTTCCAGGGGTTTATGGCTACACCTTC. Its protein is CASTFPGVYGYTF.

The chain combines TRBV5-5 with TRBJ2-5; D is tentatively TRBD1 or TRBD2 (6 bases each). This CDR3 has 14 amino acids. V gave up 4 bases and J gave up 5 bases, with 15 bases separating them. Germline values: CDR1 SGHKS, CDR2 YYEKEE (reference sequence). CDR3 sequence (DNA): TGTGCCAGCAGCCGGGACGGGGGCTTGGAGACCCAGTACTTC. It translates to CASSRDGGLETQYF. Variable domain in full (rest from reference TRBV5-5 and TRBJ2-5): DAGVTQSPTHLIKTRGQQVTLRCSPISGHKSVSWYQQVLGQGPQFIFQYYEKEERGRGNFPDRFSARQFPNYSSELNVNALLLGDSALYLCASSRDGGLETQYFGPGTRLLVL.